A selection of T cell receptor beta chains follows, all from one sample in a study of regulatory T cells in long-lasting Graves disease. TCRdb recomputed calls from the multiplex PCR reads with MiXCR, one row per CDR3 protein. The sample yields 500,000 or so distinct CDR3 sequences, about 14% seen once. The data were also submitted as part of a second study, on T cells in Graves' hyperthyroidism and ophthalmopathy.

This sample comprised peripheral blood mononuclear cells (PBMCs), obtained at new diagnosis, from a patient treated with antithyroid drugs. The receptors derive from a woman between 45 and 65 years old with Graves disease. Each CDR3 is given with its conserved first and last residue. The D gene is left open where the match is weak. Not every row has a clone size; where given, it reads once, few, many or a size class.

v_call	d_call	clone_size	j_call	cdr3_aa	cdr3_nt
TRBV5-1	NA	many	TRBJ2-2	CASTNPKGVANTGELFF	TGCGCCAGCACCAATCCCAAGGGGGTAGCGAACACCGGGGAGCTGTTTTTT
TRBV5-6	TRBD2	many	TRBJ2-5	CASSAGGYQETQYF	TGTGCCAGCAGCGCGGGGGGGTACCAAGAGACCCAGTACTTC
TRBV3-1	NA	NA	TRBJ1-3	CASTGSGNTIYF	TGTGCCAGCACAGGCTCTGGAAACACCATATATTTT
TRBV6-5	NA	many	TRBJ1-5	CASSYSDVQGARPQHF	TGTGCCAGCAGTTACTCGGATGTACAGGGAGCGCGGCCCCAGCATTTT
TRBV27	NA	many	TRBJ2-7	CASSLREFHEQYF	TGTGCCAGCAGTTTAAGGGAATTCCACGAGCAGTACTTC
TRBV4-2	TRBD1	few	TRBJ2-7	CASSQEFVGQAVYEQYF	TGTGCCAGCAGCCAAGAATTCGTAGGACAGGCGGTCTACGAGCAGTACTTC
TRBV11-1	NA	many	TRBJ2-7	CASSFGPLEPYEQYF	TGTGCCAGCAGCTTCGGCCCACTCGAGCCCTACGAGCAGTACTTC
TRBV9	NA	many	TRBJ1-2	CASSAIGNYGYTF	TGTGCCAGCAGCGCCATTGGTAACTATGGCTACACCTTC
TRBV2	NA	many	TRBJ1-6	CASRKTGFNSPLHF	TGTGCCAGCAGGAAGACAGGATTTAATTCACCCCTCCACTTT
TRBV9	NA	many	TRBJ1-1	CASSLGPGDTEAFF	TGTGCCAGCAGCCTGGGTCCCGGAGACACTGAAGCTTTCTTT
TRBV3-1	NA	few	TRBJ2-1	CASSQGRSSYSEQFF	TGTGCCAGCAGCCAAGGTAGGAGCTCCTACAGTGAGCAGTTCTTC
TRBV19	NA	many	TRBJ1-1	CATVSDTEAFF	TGTGCCACCGTAAGCGACACTGAAGCTTTCTTT
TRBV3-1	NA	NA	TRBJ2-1	CASSQGVLGQFF	TGTGCCAGCAGCCAAGGAGTTTTAGGGCAGTTCTTC
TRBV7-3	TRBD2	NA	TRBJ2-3	CASSLIYSGSTDTQYF	TGTGCCAGCAGCTTAATTTATAGCGGGAGCACAGATACGCAGTATTTT
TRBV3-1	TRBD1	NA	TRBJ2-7	CASSPTGGNEQYF	TGTGCCAGCAGCCCGACAGGGGGAAACGAGCAGTACTTC
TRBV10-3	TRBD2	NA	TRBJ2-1	CAIRKAGTSNEQFF	TGTGCCATCAGAAAAGCGGGAACAAGCAATGAGCAGTTCTTC
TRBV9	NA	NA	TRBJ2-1	CASNDGYNEQFF	TGTGCCAGCAACGACGGATACAATGAGCAGTTCTTC
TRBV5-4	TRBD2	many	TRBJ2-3	CASSPRAGGGTDTQYF	TGTGCCAGCAGCCCAAGGGCGGGAGGGGGCACAGATACGCAGTATTTT
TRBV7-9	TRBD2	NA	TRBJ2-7	CASSPRLAGENEQYF	TGTGCCAGCAGCCCCCGACTAGCGGGAGAGAACGAGCAGTACTTC
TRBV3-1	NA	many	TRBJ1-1	CASSQYGWDMNTEAFF	TGTGCCAGCAGCCAATATGGGTGGGACATGAACACTGAAGCTTTCTTT
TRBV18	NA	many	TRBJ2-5	CASSPEPLETQYF	TGTGCCAGCTCACCGGAACCTTTAGAGACCCAGTACTTC
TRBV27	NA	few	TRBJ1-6	CASSWGRTNSPLHF	TGTGCCAGCAGTTGGGGGAGAACTAATTCACCCCTCCACTTT
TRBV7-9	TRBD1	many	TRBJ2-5	CASSPGQGSQETQYF	TGTGCCAGCAGCCCGGGACAGGGATCCCAAGAGACCCAGTACTTC